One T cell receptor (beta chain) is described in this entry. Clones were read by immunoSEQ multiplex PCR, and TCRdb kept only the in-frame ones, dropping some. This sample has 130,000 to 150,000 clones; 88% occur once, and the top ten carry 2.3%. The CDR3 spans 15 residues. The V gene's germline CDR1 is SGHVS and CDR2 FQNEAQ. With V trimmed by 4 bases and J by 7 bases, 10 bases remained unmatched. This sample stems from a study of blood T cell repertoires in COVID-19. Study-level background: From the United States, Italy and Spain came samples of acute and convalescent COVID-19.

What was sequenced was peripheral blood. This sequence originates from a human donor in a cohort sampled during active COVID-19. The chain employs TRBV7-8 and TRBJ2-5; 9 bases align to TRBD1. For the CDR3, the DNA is TGTGCCAGCAGCTCCCCCCGGACAGGGGAAAGGACCCAGTACTTC. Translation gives CASSSPRTGERTQYF.